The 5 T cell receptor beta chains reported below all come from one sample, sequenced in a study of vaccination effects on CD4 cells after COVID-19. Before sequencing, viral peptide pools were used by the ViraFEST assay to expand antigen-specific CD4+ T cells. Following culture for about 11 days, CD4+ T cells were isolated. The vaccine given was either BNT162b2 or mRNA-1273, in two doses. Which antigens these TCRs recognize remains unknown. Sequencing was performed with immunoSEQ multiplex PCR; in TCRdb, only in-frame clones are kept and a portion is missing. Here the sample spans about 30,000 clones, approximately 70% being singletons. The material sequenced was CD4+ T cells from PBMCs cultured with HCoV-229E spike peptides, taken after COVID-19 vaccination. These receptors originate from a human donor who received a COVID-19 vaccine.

CDR3 DNA sequence: TGTGCCAGCAGTTACTCGGGAACAGGGAACACTGAAGCTTTCTTT. It is translated as CASSYSGTGNTEAFF. The rearrangement joins TRBV6-5 to TRBJ1-1; maybe TRBD1 (5 bases). There are 15 residues in the CDR3. Trimming took off 0 bases at V and 1 base at J, with 9 bases between the two ends. Germline V CDR1 and CDR2: MNHEY, SVGAGI.

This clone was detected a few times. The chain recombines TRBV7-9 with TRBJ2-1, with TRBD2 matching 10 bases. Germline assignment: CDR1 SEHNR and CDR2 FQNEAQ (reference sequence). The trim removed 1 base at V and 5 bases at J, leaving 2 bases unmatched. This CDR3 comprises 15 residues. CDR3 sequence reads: CASSLERGGHNEQFF. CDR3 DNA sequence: TGTGCCAGCAGCTTAGAGCGGGGGGGACACAATGAGCAGTTCTTC.

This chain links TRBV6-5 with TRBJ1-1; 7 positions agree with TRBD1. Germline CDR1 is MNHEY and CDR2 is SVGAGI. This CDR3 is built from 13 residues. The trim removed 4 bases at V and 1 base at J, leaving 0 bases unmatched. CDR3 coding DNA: TGTGCCAGCAGTTGGACAGGGAACACTGAAGCTTTCTTT. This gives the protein CASSWTGNTEAFF.

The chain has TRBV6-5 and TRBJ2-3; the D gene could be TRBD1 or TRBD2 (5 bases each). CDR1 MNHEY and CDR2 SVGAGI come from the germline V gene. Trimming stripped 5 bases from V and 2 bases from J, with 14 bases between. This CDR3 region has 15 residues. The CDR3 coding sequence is TGTGCCAGCAGTCGAGGGACGGAGCACACAGATACGCAGTATTTT. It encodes CASSRGTEHTDTQYF.

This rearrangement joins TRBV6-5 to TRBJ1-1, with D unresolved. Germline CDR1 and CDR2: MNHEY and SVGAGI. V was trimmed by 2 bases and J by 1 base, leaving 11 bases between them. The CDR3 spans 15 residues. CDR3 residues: CASSYKARANTEAFF. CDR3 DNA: TGTGCCAGCAGTTACAAGGCCAGAGCGAACACTGAAGCTTTCTTT.